The 30 T cell receptor beta chains reported below all come from one sample, sequenced in a study of identical twins. TCRdb itself ran the 5' RACE reads through MiXCR, one entry per CDR3 protein. In the table there are 350,000 to 600,000 distinct CDR3 sequences, approximately 15% of which are singletons. This sample was shared with a second study, whose subject was yellow fever vaccine responses in identical twins.

Sequences were obtained from CD4+ T cells sorted from blood. These receptor sequences come from a woman in her late teens or twenties in good health.

In its sample, this clonotype was seen a few times. This chain links TRBV6-2 or TRBV6-3 with TRBJ2-1, with unresolved D. The CDR3 is 12 residues long. Germline assignment: CDR1 MNHEY and CDR2 SVGEGT. Trimming removed 5 bases at V and 6 bases at J, with 8 bases between. The CDR3 DNA sequence: TGTGCCAGCAGTCCAGCAATCAATGAGCAGTTCTTC. It codes for CASSPAINEQFF.

This rearrangement joins TRBV11-2 to TRBJ2-3; 8 nucleotides line up with TRBD2. The CDR3 loop spans 18 amino acids. Unmatched junction bases numbered 15, after V lost 6 bases and J lost 1 base. Germline loops: CDR1 SGHAT, CDR2 FQNNGV. CDR3 in amino acids: CASSSPGRGGRGTDTQYF. The CDR3, as DNA: TGTGCCAGCAGTTCGCCCGGCCGGGGGGGCCGTGGCACAGATACGCAGTATTTT.

This clonotype has only a few counts. This chain joins TRBV27 and TRBJ2-7; TRBD1 matches at 7 bases. After removal of 5 bases from V and 3 bases from J, the junction contained 7 bases not matched to a gene. The CDR3 totals 14 residues. CDR1 and CDR2 (germline): MNHEY, SMNVEV (reference sequence). The CDR3 DNA sequence: TGTGCCAGCAGTCGGGACAGTAGGCTCTACGAGCAGTACTTC. Translating it yields CASSRDSRLYEQYF.

This clonotype occurred a few times. This sequence joins TRBV20-1 and TRBJ2-7, with unresolved D. Deletions cut 4 bases from V and 2 bases from J, with 15 bases between. The CDR3 has 14 residues. CDR1 is DFQATT and CDR2 is SNEGSKA in the germline V gene (reference sequence). As DNA, the CDR3 is TGCAGTGCTATTAGGGCGCTACTTACCTACGAGCAGTACTTC. Translating gives CSAIRALLTYEQYF.

This clonotype was found a few times. The genes are TRBV25-1 and TRBJ2-1; 8 bases agree with TRBD2. CDR3 length equals 16 residues. Germline CDR1 MGHDK, CDR2 SYGVNS. V lost 5 bases and J lost 0; bases outside the gene matches: 6. CDR3 sequence reads: CASSLTSGGSYNEQFF. In DNA, the CDR3 is TGTGCCAGCAGTCTAACTAGCGGAGGCTCCTACAATGAGCAGTTCTTC.

The V call is TRBV27, the J call TRBJ2-6; D is unresolved. The germline gives CDR1 MNHEY, CDR2 SMNVEV (reference sequence). Trimming removed 2 bases from V and 0 bases from J, with 8 bases in between. There are 16 residues in the CDR3. This chain's CDR3 is CASSLGRVSGANVLTF. The CDR3 DNA sequence: TGTGCCAGCAGTTTAGGACGTGTCTCTGGGGCCAACGTCCTGACTTTC.

The gene calls are TRBV29-1 and TRBJ2-7, with TRBD2 identical over 14 bases. The CDR3 has 15 amino acids. V was clipped by 3 bases and J by 3 bases; unmatched bases: 4. Germline CDR1 and CDR2: SQVTM and ANQGSEA. The CDR3: CSVDRLAGGRYEQYF. In DNA form, the CDR3 reads TGCAGCGTTGACAGACTAGCGGGGGGGCGCTACGAGCAGTACTTC.

The table lists this clonotype with a few counts. This chain connects TRBV7-2 to TRBJ2-7; 15 nucleotides align to TRBD2. The germline gives CDR1 SGHTA, CDR2 FQGNSA. This CDR3 is built from 16 residues. V trimming: 3 bases; J trimming: 4 bases; junction bases outside the gene matches: 4. CDR3 protein: CASSFGLAGGRYEQYF. As DNA, the CDR3 is TGTGCCAGCAGCTTCGGACTAGCGGGAGGGAGGTACGAGCAGTACTTC.

The chain uses TRBV6-6 and TRBJ2-1, with D perhaps TRBD2 (6 bases). V lost 2 bases and J 15 bases, leaving 11 bases between the germline ends. CDR3 size: 11 residues. Germline CDR1 is MNHNY and CDR2 is SVGAGI (reference sequence). CDR3 sequence (DNA): TGTGCCAGCAGTTACGAGTGGCGGGGGTTCTTC. It encodes CASSYEWRGFF.

This clonotype was counted at least ten times. The V and J genes are TRBV6-2 or TRBV6-3 and TRBJ2-5; the D is unclear. The CDR3 sequence is 14 residues long. The V end lost 0 bases, the J end lost 2 bases, and 7 bases lay between the germline ends. CDR1 is MNHEY, CDR2 SVGEGT, per germline. CDR3 DNA sequence: TGTGCCAGCAGTTACTCCGTAGGTCAAGAGACCCAGTACTTC. Residues: CASSYSVGQETQYF.

A few counts support this clonotype. V gene TRBV12-3 or TRBV12-4 combines with J gene TRBJ2-1; D possibly uses TRBD1 or TRBD2 (6 bases each). The V and J ends lost 5 bases and 9 bases respectively, with 14 bases between them. The CDR3 runs to 13 residues. CDR3 DNA sequence: TGTGCCAGCAGTCCGAGTGGGGGGCCTGAGCAGTTCTTC. This sequence encodes CASSPSGGPEQFF.

The chain joins TRBV29-1 to TRBJ2-5, with D maybe TRBD2 (6 bases). In germline, CDR1 is SQVTM, CDR2 ANQGSEA. The CDR3 is 16 residues long. V lost 7 bases and J lost 1, with 22 bases in between. CDR3 amino acids: CSATYKLLATQETQYF. The CDR3, as DNA: TGCAGCGCCACATACAAACTTCTAGCGACCCAAGAGACCCAGTACTTC.

The chain uses TRBV5-1 and TRBJ1-1, with 8 bases fitting TRBD1. Germline CDR1 is SGHRS and CDR2 is YFSETQ. J lost 1 base, V lost 1 base, and 6 bases had no gene match. CDR3 length equals 16 residues. Here the CDR3 reads CASSLLTGATNTEAFF. The CDR3 DNA follows: TGCGCCAGCAGCTTGTTGACAGGGGCCACGAACACTGAAGCTTTCTTT.

This clonotype was counted only a few times. J is TRBJ2-3 and V is TRBV12-3 or TRBV12-4, with TRBD1 identical over 11 bases. This CDR3 region has 15 residues. Trimming took 5 bases from V and 3 from J; bases not matched to a gene: 4. The CDR3 protein is CASSHRDRGTDTQYF. The DNA for the CDR3 is TGTGCCAGCAGTCACCGGGACAGGGGGACAGATACGCAGTATTTT.

This clonotype occurred a few times. The chain combines TRBV19 with TRBJ2-6; D may correspond to TRBD1 or TRBD2 (6 bases each). The CDR3 contains 16 residues. Germline loops: CDR1 LNHDA, CDR2 SQIVND (reference sequence). V was shortened by 5 bases and J by 2 bases, with 13 bases between the two germline ends. CDR3 in amino acids: CASSLRGGTGANVLTF. The CDR3 nucleotides are TGTGCCAGTAGTTTACGAGGGGGGACTGGGGCCAACGTCCTGACTTTC.

There are a few counts of this clonotype. The rearrangement links TRBV20-1 to TRBJ2-7; D possibly matches TRBD1 or TRBD2 (6 bases each). The V end lost 0 bases, the J end lost 5 bases, and 14 bases lay between the germline ends. This CDR3 comprises 14 residues. CDR1 and CDR2 from the germline V gene are DFQATT and SNEGSKA (reference sequence). CDR3 DNA sequence: TGCAGTGCTAGAGATCCCAGGGGAGGAGACGAGCAGTACTTC. This translates into CSARDPRGGDEQYF.

This clonotype occurred a few times. This chain uses TRBV7-2 with TRBJ2-4; D is ambiguous. The CDR3 runs 16 residues. Germline CDR1 is SGHTA and CDR2 is FQGNSA. V lost 5 bases to trimming and J lost 8 bases, with 22 bases between them. The CDR3 DNA follows: TGTGCCAGCAGCCTCAGGAGAGCTGTCAGCTCAGACATTCAGTACTTC. This encodes CASSLRRAVSSDIQYF. Filled out from reference TRBV7-2 and TRBJ2-4, the complete variable domain reads GAGVSQSPSNKVTEKGKDVELRCDPISGHTALYWYRQSLGQGLEFLIYFQGNSAPDKSGLPSDRFSAERTGGSVSTLTIQRTQQEDSAVYLCASSLRRAVSSDIQYFGAGTRLSVL.

This clonotype was seen many times. J is TRBJ1-4 and V is TRBV12-3 or TRBV12-4; possibly TRBD1 for D (5 bases). The CDR3 is made up of 12 amino acids. Trimming removed 3 bases at V and 7 bases at J, with 6 bases between. The CDR3 nucleotides read TGTGCCAGCAGTTTGGGACGTGAAAAACTGTTTTTT. Translating it yields CASSLGREKLFF.

This clonotype was counted between two and nine times. V and J are TRBV5-1 and TRBJ2-2; D is unresolved. Germline V gene data show CDR1 as SGHRS and CDR2 as YFSETQ. Trimming cost V 0 bases and J 8 bases, with 11 bases left between them. The CDR3 extends over 14 amino acids. This chain's CDR3 is CASSLAASKGELFF. The CDR3 bases are TGCGCCAGCAGCTTGGCCGCGTCTAAGGGGGAGCTGTTTTTT.

V is TRBV4-1 and J is TRBJ2-7; a weak D match, TRBD1 (5 bases). The CDR3 sequence is 14 residues long. V was cut by 4 bases and J by 2 bases, with 12 bases left in between. Germline V gene lookup returns CDR1 MGHRA and CDR2 YSYEKL. CDR3 amino acids: CASSLSDRPYEQYF. CDR3 in DNA: TGCGCCAGCAGCCTCTCTGACAGACCCTACGAGCAGTACTTC.

This clonotype was seen only a few times. V and J are TRBV7-8 and TRBJ1-2; 7 bases agree with TRBD1. Germline lookup yields CDR1 SGHVS and CDR2 FQNEAQ. CDR3 length: 16 amino acids. The V segment lost 5 bases and the J segment 7 bases; nucleotides outside the gene matches: 16. The CDR3 region is CASSGPAGLSGGGYTF. CDR3 coding DNA: TGTGCCAGCAGCGGGCCCGCGGGGTTGTCAGGGGGTGGCTACACCTTC.

There are a few counts of this clonotype. The chain recombines TRBV11-2 with TRBJ2-1, with 12 bases lining up with TRBD2. CDR3 size: 17 residues. Germline CDR1 is SGHAT and CDR2 is FQNNGV. Losses at the gene ends were 6 bases for V and 5 bases for J; bases not matched to a gene: 11. CDR3 in DNA: TGTGCCAGCAGTACCCCGACTAGCGGGAGTGTCAACAATGAGCAGTTCTTC. Translation gives CASSTPTSGSVNNEQFF.

The chain uses TRBV28 and TRBJ2-7; no clear D gene. Trimming stripped 6 bases from V and 2 bases from J, with 14 bases between. There are 14 residues in the CDR3. The V gene's germline CDR1 is MDHEN and CDR2 SYDVKM. DNA for the CDR3: TGTGCCAGCAGCTCCTCGACTCCTACCTACGAGCAGTACTTC. Its translation: CASSSSTPTYEQYF.

CDR3 sequence (DNA): TGTGCCAGCAGTTCACCGGGACAGGGGCAGCAGTACTTC. This sequence encodes CASSSPGQGQQYF. The chain is built from TRBV6-5 and TRBJ2-7; 10 bases agree with TRBD1. J gave up 8 bases and V 4 bases, and 5 bases lay outside the gene matches. This CDR3 contains 13 residues. Germline V gene lookup returns CDR1 MNHEY and CDR2 SVGAGI.

J is TRBJ2-5 and V is TRBV30, with 8 nucleotides matching TRBD1. Germline assignment: CDR1 GTSNPN and CDR2 SVGIG (reference sequence). The CDR3 covers 14 residues. Losses at the gene ends were 4 bases for V and 2 bases for J; bases not matched to a gene: 6. The CDR3 coding sequence is TGTGCCTGGACGCGACAGGGGAGGCAAGAGACCCAGTACTTC. Amino acid sequence: CAWTRQGRQETQYF.

CDR3 protein: CATSVGGGSPSYNEQFF. The CDR3 nucleotides read TGTGCCACCAGTGTGGGCGGGGGGAGCCCTTCCTACAATGAGCAGTTCTTC. The genes are TRBV24-1 and TRBJ2-1; TRBD2 agrees at 8 bases. This CDR3 is 17 amino acids long. Germline CDR1 and CDR2: KGHDR and SFDVKD. Unmatched junction bases numbered 9, after V lost 5 bases and J lost 1 base.

This clonotype was detected ten times or more. This chain links TRBV4-3 with TRBJ2-7, with D possibly matching TRBD1 (6 bases). This CDR3 has 18 amino acids. Trimming pared 0 bases from V and 3 bases from J, leaving 21 bases between. CDR1 is LGHNA and CDR2 is YSLEER in the germline V gene. CDR3 DNA: TGCGCCAGCAGCCAAGAGAAGATCTTTCCAGGGGCCAACTACGAGCAGTACTTC. This gives the protein CASSQEKIFPGANYEQYF.

V usage is TRBV7-2 and J usage is TRBJ2-7; 10 bases agree with TRBD2. Germline V CDR1 and CDR2: SGHTA, FQGNSA. The CDR3 runs to 15 residues. The ends lost 5 bases at V and 0 bases at J; junction bases unmatched: 4. CDR3 amino acids: CASSISSGSSYEQYF. CDR3 DNA sequence: TGTGCCAGCAGCATTTCTAGCGGGAGCTCCTACGAGCAGTACTTC.

The chain is built from TRBV7-9 and TRBJ2-2; D gene ambiguous. Trimming took 6 bases from V and 0 from J, leaving 8 bases between them. The CDR3 is 14 residues long. Looked up from germline, CDR1 is SEHNR and CDR2 is FQNEAQ (reference sequence). The CDR3 loop is CASSPVANTGELFF. The CDR3 nucleotides are TGTGCCAGCAGTCCCGTTGCGAACACCGGGGAGCTGTTTTTT.

The chain links TRBV5-1 to TRBJ2-7; D might be TRBD2 (5 bases). CDR1 and CDR2 from the germline V gene are SGHRS and YFSETQ. The CDR3 extends over 15 amino acids. V lost 0 bases to trimming and J lost 4 bases, with 14 bases between them. The chain's CDR3 is CASSLVGVTVYEQYF. CDR3 in DNA: TGCGCCAGCAGCTTGGTGGGAGTAACGGTTTACGAGCAGTACTTC. Drawing the rest from reference TRBV5-1 and TRBJ2-7, the complete variable domain is KAGVTQTPRYLIKTRGQQVTLSCSPISGHRSVSWYQQTPGQGLQFLFEYFSETQRNKGNFPGRFSGRQFSNSRSEMNVSTLELGDSALYLCASSLVGVTVYEQYFGPGTRLTVT.